The clone carrying this TCR beta chain has a single count. This entry is derived from a study of T cell changes during pregnancy in multiple sclerosis. Data came from immunoSEQ multiplex PCR; TCRdb stores just in-frame clones and leaves some out. The sample yields around 37,000 clones, roughly 89% seen once. The CDR3 contains 16 residues. V was pared by 1 base and J by 4 bases, with 13 bases between. The V gene's germline CDR1 is KGHSH and CDR2 LQKENI. The chain is built from TRBV18 and TRBJ1-4; perhaps TRBD1 as D (6 bases). This sample comprised CD8+ T cells from peripheral blood mononuclear cells, obtained in the second trimester of pregnancy. This TCR derives from a female donor with multiple sclerosis, enrolled in a pregnancy study. The CDR3 sequence: CASSPLQGGGNEKLFF. CDR3 DNA: TGTGCCAGCTCACCACTTCAGGGAGGGGGTAATGAAAAACTGTTTTTT.